This T cell receptor (beta chain) was obtained from a study of cytomegalovirus exposure and HLA in healthy donors. General observations from the study: Among TCR beta chains, those listed as cytomegalovirus-associated numbered over 150. The TCR clusters that emerged in the first cohort tended, a later analysis found, to co-occur in the roughly 110 validation repertoires. The authors confirmed in vitro that three CMV-associated chains were specific for CMV antigens.

This clone was observed once. Its matching antigen is unknown. The donors formed part of the approximately 110-subject validation cohort, distinct from the roughly 630-subject first cohort. The V end lost 3 bases, the J end lost 8 bases, and 11 bases lay between the germline ends. Germline values: CDR1 MGHDK, CDR2 SYGVNS. The CDR3 covers 13 residues. Using immunoSEQ multiplex PCR, the repertoire was profiled, and TCRdb retains in-frame clones only, with some absent. The sample gives about 56,000 clones, more than 80% of which show up once; 0.9% to 1.4% is in the top ten. The sequence was collected from a man aged 18 to 35 in good health and CMV-seronegative. Input material: PBMCs. This chain links TRBV25-1 with TRBJ2-1; no reliable D call. CDR3 amino acids: CASSDPGPYEQFF. CDR3 nucleotide sequence: TGTGCCAGCAGTGATCCGGGTCCGTATGAGCAGTTCTTC.